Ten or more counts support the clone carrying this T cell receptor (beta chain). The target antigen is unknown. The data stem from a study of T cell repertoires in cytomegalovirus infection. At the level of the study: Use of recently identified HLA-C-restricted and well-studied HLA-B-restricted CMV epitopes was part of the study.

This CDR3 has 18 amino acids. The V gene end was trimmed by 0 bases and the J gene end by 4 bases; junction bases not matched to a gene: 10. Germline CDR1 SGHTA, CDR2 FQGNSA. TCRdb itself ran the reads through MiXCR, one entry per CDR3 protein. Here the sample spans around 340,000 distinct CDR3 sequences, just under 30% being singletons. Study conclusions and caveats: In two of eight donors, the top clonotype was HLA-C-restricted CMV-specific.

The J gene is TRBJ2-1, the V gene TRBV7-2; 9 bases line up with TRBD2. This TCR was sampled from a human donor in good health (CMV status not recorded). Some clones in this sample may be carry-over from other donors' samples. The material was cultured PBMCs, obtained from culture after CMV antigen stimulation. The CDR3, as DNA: TGTGCCAGCAGCTTAGCAATTAGCGGGAGTTTGGGGTACAATGAGCAGTTCTTC. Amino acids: CASSLAISGSLGYNEQFF.